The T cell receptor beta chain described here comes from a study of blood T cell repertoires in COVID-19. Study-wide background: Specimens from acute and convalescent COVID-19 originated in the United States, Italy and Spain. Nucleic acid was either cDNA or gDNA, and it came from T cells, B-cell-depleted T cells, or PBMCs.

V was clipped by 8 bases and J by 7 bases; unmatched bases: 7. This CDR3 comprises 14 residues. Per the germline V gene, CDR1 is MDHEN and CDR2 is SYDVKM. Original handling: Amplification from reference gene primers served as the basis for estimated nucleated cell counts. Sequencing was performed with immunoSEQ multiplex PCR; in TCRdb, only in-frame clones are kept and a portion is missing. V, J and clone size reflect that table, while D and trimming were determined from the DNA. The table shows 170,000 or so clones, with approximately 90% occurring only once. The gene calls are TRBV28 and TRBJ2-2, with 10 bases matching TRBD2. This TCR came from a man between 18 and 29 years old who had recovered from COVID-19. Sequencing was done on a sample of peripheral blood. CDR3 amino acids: CASFSGRNLGELFF. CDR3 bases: TGTGCCAGCTTTAGCGGGAGGAACCTCGGGGAGCTGTTTTTT.